This entry lists 30 T cell receptor beta chains sequenced from one sample in a study of human CD4 T cells and Enterobacteriaceae. TCRdb keeps only in-frame clones here, not all; method: immunoSEQ multiplex PCR. This table holds about 25,000 clones, roughly 80% found once. Sorting took every CD4+ cell except CD45RA+CCR7+CD95- naive cells, reaching over 98% purity. The sequenced material came from memory CD4+ T cells from blood. The receptor set was obtained from a human donor in good health.

The chain links TRBV5-8 to TRBJ1-5; D not resolved. The CDR3 contains 16 residues. V shed 1 base and J shed 4 bases, with 15 bases lying between them. Germline V CDR1 and CDR2: SGHTS, YDEGEE. This CDR3 is CASSLYSMGGNQPQHF. The CDR3 DNA is TGTGCCAGCAGCTTGTATTCGATGGGAGGTAATCAGCCCCAGCATTTT.

The chain recombines TRBV4-1 with TRBJ2-2; 8 bases are shared with TRBD1. The germline V gene has CDR1 MGHRA and CDR2 YSYEKL. The CDR3 is made up of 16 amino acids. The junction had 7 bases not matched to a gene; V was cut back by 0 bases and J by 7 bases. In DNA form, the CDR3 reads TGCGCCAGCAGCCAAGAGGGCAGGGGGCAGGGCGGGGAGCTGTTTTTT. This sequence encodes CASSQEGRGQGGELFF.

The chain carries TRBV2 and TRBJ2-7; tentative D call: TRBD1 (5 bases). There are 15 residues in the CDR3. Trimming took off 5 bases at V and 1 base at J, with 15 bases between the two ends. Germline CDR1 SNHLY, CDR2 FYNNEI. CDR3 region: CASSLSAGYSYEQYF. In DNA form, the CDR3 reads TGTGCCAGCAGTCTGTCGGCAGGGTATTCCTACGAGCAGTACTTC. Full variable domain (missing parts from reference TRBV2 and TRBJ2-7): EPEVTQTPSHQVTQMGQEVILRCVPISNHLYFYWYRQILGQKVEFLVSFYNNEISEKSEIFDDQFSVERPDGSNFTLKIRSTKLEDSAMYFCASSLSAGYSYEQYFGPGTRLTVT.

The genes are TRBV4-2 and TRBJ2-3; 10 bases line up with TRBD1. The V gene end was trimmed by 0 bases and the J gene end by 2 bases; junction bases not matched to a gene: 2. The CDR3 is 16 residues long. Per germline, CDR1 LGHNA and CDR2 YNFKEQ. CDR3 in DNA: TGTGCCAGCAGCCAAGATAGACAGGGGGCCACAGATACGCAGTATTTT. It yields the protein CASSQDRQGATDTQYF.

The J gene is TRBJ2-3, the V gene TRBV5-4; TRBD1 agrees at 9 bases. Germline V gene sequence: CDR1 SGHNT, CDR2 YYREEE (reference sequence). The CDR3 has 15 residues. Trimming took 5 bases from V and 1 from J; bases not matched to a gene: 5. CDR3 protein: CASSPTGGGTDTQYF. CDR3 in DNA: TGTGCCAGCAGTCCAACAGGGGGCGGCACAGATACGCAGTATTTT.

This chain connects TRBV14 to TRBJ2-5; perhaps TRBD2 as D (6 bases). This CDR3 is built from 17 residues. V was shortened by 0 bases and J by 5 bases, with 19 bases between the two germline ends. Germline CDR1 SGHDN, CDR2 FVKESK. In DNA form, the CDR3 reads TGTGCCAGCAGCCAAGATACGGGGGTCAACCGGGGGGAGACCCAGTACTTC. Amino acids: CASSQDTGVNRGETQYF.

The rearrangement uses TRBV7-2 and TRBJ1-1; 10 positions match TRBD1. The V and J ends lost 5 bases and 4 bases, in that order; junction bases with no gene match: 10. CDR3 size: 16 residues. CDR1 SGHTA and CDR2 FQGNSA come from the germline V gene. CDR3 residues: CASSPGQGGWGTEAFF. The CDR3 region has the DNA TGTGCCAGCAGCCCCGGACAGGGGGGCTGGGGCACTGAAGCTTTCTTT. The full variable domain, rest sourced from reference TRBV7-2 and TRBJ1-1, is GAGVSQSPSNKVTEKGKDVELRCDPISGHTALYWYRQSLGQGLEFLIYFQGNSAPDKSGLPSDRFSAERTGGSVSTLTIQRTQQEDSAVYLCASSPGQGGWGTEAFFGQGTRLTVV.

V is TRBV5-1 and J is TRBJ1-2; TRBD1 aligns across 7 bases. The V gene's germline CDR1 is SGHRS and CDR2 YFSETQ. After removal of 0 bases from V and 4 bases from J, the junction contained 3 bases not matched to a gene. The CDR3 loop spans 14 amino acids. CDR3 nucleotide sequence: TGCGCCAGCAGCTTGGCGGGGGACAGCTATGGCTACACCTTC. Its protein product is CASSLAGDSYGYTF.

The chain couples TRBV28 to TRBJ1-1; D gene unclear. Per germline, CDR1 MDHEN and CDR2 SYDVKM. The CDR3 length is 12 residues. V was trimmed by 5 bases and J by 5 bases, leaving 9 bases between them. In DNA, the CDR3 is TGTGCCAGCAGTCTGTTGCGGACTGAAGCTTTCTTT. It is translated as CASSLLRTEAFF.

The V and J genes are TRBV18 and TRBJ2-1; D not certain. CDR3 length equals 13 residues. The germline CDR1 and CDR2 sequences are KGHSH and LQKENI. V dropped 3 bases and J dropped 4 bases, with 7 bases sitting between them. This CDR3 reads CASSPANYNEQFF. DNA of the CDR3: TGTGCCAGCTCACCTGCAAATTACAATGAGCAGTTCTTC.

The chain recombines TRBV11-2 with TRBJ1-1; no clear D gene. The CDR3 consists of 15 residues. V lost 1 base and J lost 11, with 20 bases in between. CDR1 is SGHAT, CDR2 FQNNGV, per germline. CDR3 loop: CASSLVTPTGNKAFF. The CDR3 DNA reads as TGTGCCAGCAGCTTAGTGACCCCGACGGGGAATAAGGCTTTCTTT. Combining the CDR3 with reference TRBV11-2 and TRBJ1-1 gives the whole variable domain EAGVAQSPRYKIIEKRQSVAFWCNPISGHATLYWYQQILGQGPKLLIQFQNNGVVDDSQLPKDRFSAERLKGVDSTLKIQPAKLEDSAVYLCASSLVTPTGNKAFFGQGTRLTVV.

This clone was counted a few times. The CDR3 sequence: CASSILGDTEAFF. DNA for the CDR3: TGTGCCAGTAGTATCCTCGGAGACACTGAAGCTTTCTTT. The chain joins TRBV19 to TRBJ1-1; D unclear. CDR1 and CDR2 from the germline V gene are LNHDA and SQIVND (reference sequence). The CDR3 sequence is 13 residues long. The V and J ends lost 3 bases and 3 bases respectively, with 8 bases between them.

V gene TRBV5-4 combines with J gene TRBJ2-4; 8 bases agree with TRBD1. Germline V gene sequence: CDR1 SGHNT, CDR2 YYREEE (reference sequence). This CDR3 contains 16 residues. V shed 2 bases, J shed 1 base, and the junction held 5 bases outside the gene matches. In DNA form, the CDR3 reads TGTGCCAGCAGCTTAGGACAGGGCCCCGCCAAAAACATTCAGTACTTC. This gives the protein CASSLGQGPAKNIQYF.

The chain is built from TRBV28 and TRBJ1-2; 10 nucleotides agree with TRBD1. Losses at the gene ends were 6 bases for V and 6 bases for J; bases not matched to a gene: 7. This CDR3 comprises 14 residues. The germline V gene has CDR1 MDHEN and CDR2 SYDVKM. The CDR3 DNA reads TGTGCCAGCAGGCCGGGACAGGGGTTCAATGGCTACACCTTC. Its translation is CASRPGQGFNGYTF.

The gene calls are TRBV5-1 and TRBJ1-1, with 10 bases that match TRBD1. Losses at the gene ends were 0 bases for V and 10 bases for J; bases not matched to a gene: 6. Germline CDR1 reads SGHRS; CDR2 reads YFSETQ. The CDR3 extends over 14 amino acids. In DNA form, the CDR3 reads TGCGCCAGCAGCTTGGTGGGACAGGGGATTAGAGCTTTCTTT. It specifies CASSLVGQGIRAFF.

V is TRBV10-2 and J is TRBJ2-7; tentatively, D is TRBD1 (5 bases). This CDR3 is 13 amino acids long. The germline CDR1 and CDR2 sequences are WSHSY and SAAADI. With 5 bases removed from V and 1 base from J, the gap between germline ends came to 9 bases. The CDR3 loop reads CASSQGRSYEQYF. In DNA form, the CDR3 reads TGCGCCAGCAGTCAGGGCCGATCCTACGAGCAGTACTTC.

The chain recombines TRBV6-1 with TRBJ2-7; D call uncertain. The CDR3 is 13 amino acids. Germline loops: CDR1 MNHNS, CDR2 SASEGT. Trimming took 7 bases from V and 5 from J, leaving 15 bases between them. The CDR3 reads CASTLTGRDEQYF. CDR3 bases: TGTGCCAGCACGCTAACGGGTAGAGACGAGCAGTACTTC.

The chain carries TRBV27 and TRBJ1-1; D ambiguous. The CDR3 is 14 residues long. Trimming took off 7 bases at V and 4 bases at J, with 16 bases between the two ends. From germline, CDR1 is MNHEY and CDR2 SMNVEV (reference sequence). The CDR3 loop is CASTHRGRGTEAFF. The CDR3 DNA follows: TGTGCCAGCACCCACCGAGGGCGCGGCACTGAAGCTTTCTTT.

V is TRBV7-9 and J is TRBJ1-5, with D possibly being TRBD1 (5 bases). Trimming removed 0 bases at V and 5 bases at J, with 11 bases between. The CDR3 runs 15 residues. Germline-derived CDR1 and CDR2 are SEHNR and FQNEAQ (reference sequence). CDR3 nucleotide sequence: TGTGCCAGCAGCTTAGCTGGGGCGCTTGATCAGCCCCAGCATTTT. It codes for CASSLAGALDQPQHF. The whole variable domain, remainder taken from reference TRBV7-9 and TRBJ1-5, is DTGVSQNPRHKITKRGQNVTFRCDPISEHNRLYWYRQTLGQGPEFLTYFQNEAQLEKSRLLSDRFSAERPKGSFSTLEIQRTEQGDSAMYLCASSLAGALDQPQHFGDGTRLSIL.

V is TRBV6-1 and J is TRBJ2-1; tentative D call: TRBD1 (5 bases). CDR1 is MNHNS and CDR2 is SASEGT in the germline V gene. The CDR3 spans 13 residues. Trimming shortened V by 6 bases and J by 4 bases, and 10 bases separated the two germline ends. CDR3 loop: CASRGDRYNEQFF. Here the CDR3 DNA reads TGTGCCAGCAGGGGTGACAGATACAATGAGCAGTTCTTC.

The genes are TRBV6-6 and TRBJ2-1; TRBD1 might be the D (5 bases). Trimming stripped 6 bases from V and 1 base from J, with 10 bases between. The CDR3 is 14 residues long. Germline V CDR1 and CDR2: MNHNY, SVGAGI (reference sequence). CDR3 residues: CASRGGASYNEQFF. CDR3 in DNA: TGTGCCAGCAGGGGTGGGGCTTCCTACAATGAGCAGTTCTTC.

The rearrangement links TRBV5-1 to TRBJ1-1; possible D gene TRBD1, 5 bases. The CDR3 length is 14 residues. Per the germline V gene, CDR1 is SGHRS and CDR2 is YFSETQ. V lost 4 bases, J lost 4 bases, and 14 bases lay in between. The CDR3 here is CASSPMGRGTEAFF. CDR3 DNA: TGCGCCAGCAGCCCCATGGGACGGGGCACTGAAGCTTTCTTT.

The rearrangement uses TRBV5-5 and TRBJ1-3; D is undetermined. Germline CDR1 SGHKS, CDR2 YYEKEE (reference sequence). CDR3 length: 13 amino acids. The V and J ends lost 3 bases and 1 base respectively, with 5 bases between them. CDR3 coding DNA: TGTGCCAGCAGCTCCTCTTCTGGAAACACCATATATTTT. This translates into CASSSSSGNTIYF.

This clone turned up a few times. The chain carries TRBV5-1 and TRBJ2-3; the D gene is possibly TRBD2 (5 bases). The CDR3 runs 14 residues. Germline V CDR1 and CDR2: SGHRS, YFSETQ. V was cut by 7 bases and J by 1 base, with 13 bases left in between. DNA of the CDR3: TGCGCCAGCGAACGGAGCGGCGGCACAGATACGCAGTATTTT. Its translation is CASERSGGTDTQYF. Full variable domain (outside the CDR3, taken from reference TRBV5-1 and TRBJ2-3): KAGVTQTPRYLIKTRGQQVTLSCSPISGHRSVSWYQQTPGQGLQFLFEYFSETQRNKGNFPGRFSGRQFSNSRSEMNVSTLELGDSALYLCASERSGGTDTQYFGPGTRLTVL.

The chain is built from TRBV28 and TRBJ1-4; 8 bases agree with TRBD1. CDR1 and CDR2 from the germline V gene are MDHEN and SYDVKM. The junction had 11 bases not matched to a gene; V was cut back by 6 bases and J by 8 bases. This CDR3 is 15 amino acids long. The CDR3 DNA reads as TGTGCCAGCAGCCCCGGTTCTTCAGGGGGCGAAAAACTGTTTTTT. Its translation is CASSPGSSGGEKLFF.

This sequence joins TRBV6-6 and TRBJ2-7, with TRBD1 matching 9 bases. CDR1 and CDR2 (germline): MNHNY, SVGAGI (reference sequence). The CDR3 covers 14 residues. V lost 1 base, J lost 3 bases, and 1 base stayed unmatched. The CDR3 protein is CASSYLDRGYEQYF. The CDR3 DNA reads TGTGCCAGCAGTTACTTGGACAGGGGCTACGAGCAGTACTTC.

The V and J genes are TRBV10-1 and TRBJ1-2, with 8 bases identical to TRBD1. Germline-derived CDR1 and CDR2 are WNHNN and SYGVQD (reference sequence). J gave up 2 bases and V 6 bases, and 5 bases lay outside the gene matches. This CDR3 region has 14 residues. The CDR3 sequence: CASSVDRANYGYTF. The CDR3 coding sequence is TGCGCCAGCAGCGTGGACAGGGCCAACTATGGCTACACCTTC.

The V and J genes are TRBV11-2 and TRBJ2-7; 7 positions agree with TRBD2. The length of the CDR3 is 14 residues. Trimming took 5 bases from V and 5 from J; bases not matched to a gene: 9. Germline V gives CDR1 SGHAT, CDR2 FQNNGV. In DNA form, the CDR3 reads TGTGCCAGCAGCCCGGGGGGAGGGGCGCACGAGCAGTACTTC. Its translation is CASSPGGGAHEQYF.

This clone is labeled as medium-sized. The chain is built from TRBV6-1 and TRBJ1-1; D is uncertain. From germline, CDR1 is MNHNS and CDR2 SASEGT. Trimming left V 7 bases short and J 3 bases short, with 6 bases between. This CDR3 has 11 amino acids. Written as DNA, the CDR3 is TGTGCCAGCATAGGTGACACTGAAGCTTTCTTT. Protein: CASIGDTEAFF.

This chain joins TRBV10-3 and TRBJ1-1; D not resolved. This CDR3 has 15 amino acids. V was clipped by 3 bases and J by 1 base, with 12 bases between them. Looked up from germline, CDR1 is ENHRY and CDR2 is SYGVKD. CDR3 nucleotide sequence: TGTGCCATCAGTGATCCTGCCAGGTCGAACACTGAAGCTTTCTTT. This codes for CAISDPARSNTEAFF.